Listed below are T cell receptor beta chains from one sample, sequenced in a study of blood T cell repertoires in COVID-19. Profiling relied on immunoSEQ multiplex PCR, and the TCRdb table lists in-frame clones only, not all of them. The data show about 100,000 clones, roughly 80% seen once. The sample consisted of peripheral blood. All receptors derive from a human donor in a cohort sampled during active COVID-19. The CDR3 runs from the conserved cysteine through the conserved F or W. D genes are given only for firm matches. Clone size is shown for a subset of rows, as once, few, many or a class of expanded clone.

V gene	CDR3 length	J gene	D gene	clone size	CDR3 DNA	CDR3 protein
TRBV5-1	12	TRBJ1-1	-	-	TGCGCCAGCAGCCCCCCCGGCACTGAAGCTTTCTTT	CASSPPGTEAFF
TRBV4-1	13	TRBJ1-5	TRBD1	few	TGCGCCAGCAGCCAAGACCGACAGGGCACCCAGCATTTT	CASSQDRQGTQHF
TRBV4-1	15	TRBJ1-1	TRBD1	few	TGCGCCAGCAGCCGTACGACAGGGACCAACACTGAAGCTTTCTTT	CASSRTTGTNTEAFF
TRBV10-2	16	TRBJ1-2	TRBD1	once	TGCGCCAGCATTGAGGGAGGGACAGCAAGGGCTGATGGCTACACCTTC	CASIEGGTARADGYTF
TRBV28	12	TRBJ1-1	-	-	TGTGCCAGCAGCGTGTTGAACACTGAAGCTTTCTTT	CASSVLNTEAFF
TRBV14	12	TRBJ1-4	-	few	TGTGCCACCTCTTTATTTATGGAAAAACTGTTTTTT	CATSLFMEKLFF
TRBV11-3	15	TRBJ2-5	-	-	TGTGCCAGCAGCTTAGGGGCAGGGAACCAAGAGACCCAGTACTTC	CASSLGAGNQETQYF
TRBV2	22	TRBJ2-1	TRBD2	-	TGTGCCAGCAGCCCCCCTAGCGGGACCAATTTGCCCCTTCTTTATTCCTACAATGAGCAGTTCTTC	CASSPPSGTNLPLLYSYNEQFF
TRBV9	16	TRBJ1-4	-	-	TGTGCCAGCAGCGTAGGTTTGGGCGCAACTAATGAAAAACTGTTTTTT	CASSVGLGATNEKLFF
TRBV7-2	16	TRBJ1-1	-	few	TGTGCCAGCAGCTCACGAACAGGGTTGGGGAACACTGAAGCTTTCTTT	CASSSRTGLGNTEAFF
TRBV2	17	TRBJ1-1	TRBD1	-	TGTGCCAGCAGTGAAGTCCGGACAGGGAACCTGAACACTGAAGCTTTCTTT	CASSEVRTGNLNTEAFF
TRBV7-2	13	TRBJ2-1	TRBD2	once	TGTGCCAGCAGCACCGGACTAGCTGCTGAGCAGTTCTTC	CASSTGLAAEQFF
TRBV5-6	15	TRBJ1-2	-	-	TGTGCCAGCAGCTTGTATTTCTTAGCTAACTATGGCTACACCTTC	CASSLYFLANYGYTF
TRBV19	15	TRBJ1-4	-	-	TGTGCCAGTAGTTCACACAGGGACGGGAATGAAAAACTGTTTTTT	CASSSHRDGNEKLFF
TRBV29-1	14	TRBJ2-5	TRBD1	-	TGCAGCGTCGTCGCCGGGACAGCGAAAGAGACCCAGTACTTC	CSVVAGTAKETQYF
TRBV7-9	14	TRBJ2-5	TRBD2	-	TGTGCCAGCAGTCCTAGCGGGAATGGGGAGACCCAGTACTTC	CASSPSGNGETQYF
TRBV28	15	TRBJ1-2	TRBD1	-	TGTGCCAGCAGTTTATCGGGACAGGGCGGCTATGGCTACACCTTC	CASSLSGQGGYGYTF
TRBV28	15	TRBJ2-5	TRBD2	-	TGTGCCAGCAGTTTACTAGCGGGAGGGCCGGGGACCCAGTACTTC	CASSLLAGGPGTQYF
TRBV6-5	16	TRBJ1-6	TRBD1	once	TGTGCCAGCAGTTACGAGACCGGGACAGCGAATTCACCCCTCCACTTT	CASSYETGTANSPLHF
TRBV5-1	15	TRBJ1-3	-	-	TGCGCCAGCAGCTTACAGGGTACCTCTGGAAACACCATATATTTT	CASSLQGTSGNTIYF
TRBV27	11	TRBJ1-1	-	-	TGTGCCAGCAGTTTGAGAGTTGAAGCTTTCTTT	CASSLRVEAFF
TRBV7-2	15	TRBJ2-7	-	-	TGTGCCAGCAGCCCCCTGGCTAGCGTCGGCAACGAGCAGTACTTC	CASSPLASVGNEQYF
TRBV10-3	15	TRBJ1-3	-	-	TGTGCCATCAGTGGGCGGACAAGCTCTGGAAACACCATATATTTT	CAISGRTSSGNTIYF
TRBV6-6	16	TRBJ1-5	-	-	TGTGCCAGCAGTTACATAGCAGGGTATAGCAATCAGCCCCAGCATTTT	CASSYIAGYSNQPQHF
TRBV9	16	TRBJ2-1	TRBD2	-	TGTGCCAGCAGCGTACGGGCTAGCGGGAGAATCCATGAGCAGTTCTTC	CASSVRASGRIHEQFF
TRBV27	15	TRBJ2-5	-	-	TGTGCCAGCAGACAATCCGGTGGGGCGGTTGAGACCCAGTACTTC	CASRQSGGAVETQYF
TRBV7-9	14	TRBJ2-1	TRBD2	-	TGTGCCAGCAGCTTAAAGCGGGAGAGCGGTGAGCAGTTCTTC	CASSLKRESGEQFF
TRBV28	14	TRBJ1-2	TRBD1	-	TGTGCCAGCAGGCCGGTGACAGGGCCGCGAGGCTACACCTTC	CASRPVTGPRGYTF
TRBV28	19	TRBJ2-2	-	-	TGTGCCAGCAGTTCCCGCGCTCGGGTGTCGCCACTGAACACCGGGGAGCTGTTTTTT	CASSSRARVSPLNTGELFF
TRBV28	15	TRBJ2-1	TRBD1	-	TGTGCCAGCAGTGATAGACAGGGGAGCGGCAATGAGCAGTTCTTC	CASSDRQGSGNEQFF
TRBV5-1	16	TRBJ1-1	TRBD1	-	TGCGCCAGCAGACCGTTAGGACAGGGCCCGAACACTGAAGCTTTCTTT	CASRPLGQGPNTEAFF
TRBV9	16	TRBJ2-2	-	-	TGTGCCAGCAGCGCCCCCCGGACACGTAACACCGGGGAGCTGTTTTTT	CASSAPRTRNTGELFF
TRBV6-2/TRBV6-3	15	TRBJ2-3	TRBD2	-	TGTGCCAGCAGCTCTCTAGCGGCTAGCACAGATACGCAGTATTTT	CASSSLAASTDTQYF
TRBV7-2	14	TRBJ1-5	-	-	TGTGCCAGCAGCGACGACAGTATTAATCAGCCCCAGCATTTT	CASSDDSINQPQHF
TRBV28	15	TRBJ1-2	-	-	TGTGCCAGCAGTTTAAGCTCCGCAGGGGCAGGTGGCTACACCTTC	CASSLSSAGAGGYTF
TRBV24-1	14	TRBJ2-5	TRBD2	-	TGTGCCACCAGTGATGCCGGGAGGGCGGAGACCCAGTACTTC	CATSDAGRAETQYF
TRBV30	13	TRBJ1-5	-	-	TGTGCCTGGACCAACGGAGGTGGTCAGCCCCAGCATTTT	CAWTNGGGQPQHF
TRBV6-2/TRBV6-3	15	TRBJ1-2	TRBD1	-	TGTGCCAGCAGTCCAACCGGACAGGGAGCGTGGGGCTACACCTTC	CASSPTGQGAWGYTF
TRBV18	15	TRBJ1-6	TRBD1	-	TGTGCCAGCTCATCCGGACAGGCGCCGAGTTCACCCCTCCACTTT	CASSSGQAPSSPLHF
TRBV3-1/TRBV3-2	13	TRBJ2-7	TRBD1	-	TGTGCCAGCAGCCATCAGGGGGCCTACGAGCAGTACTTC	CASSHQGAYEQYF
TRBV15	17	TRBJ1-4	-	-	TGTGCCACCAGCAGAGATTTGGCACGTGCAACTAATGAAAAACTGTTTTTT	CATSRDLARATNEKLFF
TRBV18	15	TRBJ2-1	TRBD1	-	TGTGCCAGCTCACTAACGGGACAGGGCGGCGATGAGCAGTTCTTC	CASSLTGQGGDEQFF
TRBV28	16	TRBJ1-5	TRBD1	-	TGTGCCAGCAGTTTATCGACAGGGGTTAGGCGTCAGCCCCAGCATTTT	CASSLSTGVRRQPQHF
TRBV7-9	12	TRBJ1-3	-	-	TGTGCCAGCGCCGGAGGCGGAAACACCATATATTTT	CASAGGGNTIYF
TRBV11-2	15	TRBJ1-2	TRBD1	-	TGTGCCAGCAGCTTAAGCGACAGGGGGGTCTATGGCTACACCTTC	CASSLSDRGVYGYTF
TRBV27	15	TRBJ2-2	TRBD2	-	TGTGCCAGCAGTTCTGGCGGGAGCGTCACCGGGGAGCTGTTTTTT	CASSSGGSVTGELFF
TRBV9	16	TRBJ2-5	TRBD2	-	TGTGCCAGCAGCCCAGGTGGCGGGAGGGCCGGGGAGACCCAGTACTTC	CASSPGGGRAGETQYF
TRBV18	17	TRBJ1-3	TRBD1	-	TGTGCCAGCTCACCAATACAGGGGGCGCCGGGAGGAAACACCATATATTTT	CASSPIQGAPGGNTIYF
TRBV19	15	TRBJ2-3	TRBD2	-	TGTGCCAGTAGTATGTTAGCGGGGGGCACAGATACGCAGTATTTT	CASSMLAGGTDTQYF
TRBV3-1/TRBV3-2	16	TRBJ1-3	-	-	TGTGCCAGCAGCCAAGAGGGAGACATCTCTGGAAACACCATATATTTT	CASSQEGDISGNTIYF
TRBV5-1	14	TRBJ1-1	-	-	TGCGCCAGCAGCCCAGGGGTTCTCGGAACTGAAGCTTTCTTT	CASSPGVLGTEAFF
TRBV2	15	TRBJ2-5	-	-	TGTGCCAGCAGCGAGACAGGTGGGGGGGTTGAGACCCAGTACTTC	CASSETGGGVETQYF
TRBV2	14	TRBJ2-7	-	-	TGTGCCAGCTCGGGGCAGGGAGGTCTATACGAGCAGTACTTC	CASSGQGGLYEQYF